This TCR beta chain emerged from a study of HIV-infected children after antiretroviral therapy interruption. Looking at the study overall: Children's median ages were 9.5 years and 8 years by group. Weeks 0, 12, interruption end (24 or 48), and about 3 years post-study gave interruption-arm samples. Study-wide results and caveats: The Gini coefficient of naive CD4+ repertoires rose, returning to baseline by 3 years.

This clonotype was counted many times. Its antigen is unidentified. The sample's treatment: PENTA 11 planned treatment interruption arm or continuous ART arm. At least 5 million viable PBMCs were required per cryopreserved sample. A 3' RACE protocol on RNA, with unique molecular identifiers, produced the TCR library. TCRdb re-called the 3' RACE reads with MiXCR, one entry per CDR3 protein. Here the sample spans approximately 96,000 distinct CDR3 sequences, about 6.9% being singletons. Sequences were derived from CD45RA+ CD4+ T cells from PBMCs, pooled from several time points, sampled from a donor given antiretroviral therapy, either interrupted or continuous. The sample's subset: naive CD4+ CD45RA+ CD45RO- T cells. This sequence originates from a pool of human donors with HIV.

The CDR3 bases are TGCAGCGTTGTCAGGAGCTACGGGGGCTACACCTTC. Protein: CSVVRSYGGYTF. The chain carries TRBV29-1 and TRBJ1-2; D remains unclear. Germline-derived CDR1 and CDR2 are SQVTM and ANQGSEA. The CDR3 has 12 amino acids. The germline V and J ends were trimmed by 4 bases and 8 bases, with 14 bases remaining between them.